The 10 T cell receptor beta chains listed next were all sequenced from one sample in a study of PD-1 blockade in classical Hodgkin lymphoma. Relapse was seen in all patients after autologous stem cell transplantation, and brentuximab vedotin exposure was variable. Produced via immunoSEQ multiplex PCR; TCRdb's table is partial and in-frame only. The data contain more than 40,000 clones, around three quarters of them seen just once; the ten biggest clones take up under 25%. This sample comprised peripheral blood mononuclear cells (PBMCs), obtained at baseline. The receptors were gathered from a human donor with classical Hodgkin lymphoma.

The CDR3 reads CASSMVGGRRYEQYF. The CDR3 coding sequence is TGTGCCAGTAGTATGGTCGGCGGGAGGCGTTACGAGCAGTACTTC. J is TRBJ2-7 and V is TRBV19; 8 positions match TRBD2. The CDR3 contains 15 residues. J gave up 4 bases and V 3 bases, and 8 bases lay outside the gene matches. Per germline, CDR1 LNHDA and CDR2 SQIVND (reference sequence). The entire variable domain, with the rest obtained from reference TRBV19 and TRBJ2-7, is as follows: DGGITQSPKYLFRKEGQNVTLSCEQNLNHDAMYWYRQDPGQGLRLIYYSQIVNDFQKGDIAEGYSVSREKKESFPLTVTSAQKNPTAFYLCASSMVGGRRYEQYFGPGTRLTVT.

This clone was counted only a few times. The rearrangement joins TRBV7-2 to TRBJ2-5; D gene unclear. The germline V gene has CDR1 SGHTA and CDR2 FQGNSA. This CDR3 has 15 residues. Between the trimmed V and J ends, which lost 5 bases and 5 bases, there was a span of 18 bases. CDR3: CASSTTALLGETQYF. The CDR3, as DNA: TGTGCCAGCAGCACCACGGCCCTCCTGGGGGAGACCCAGTACTTC.

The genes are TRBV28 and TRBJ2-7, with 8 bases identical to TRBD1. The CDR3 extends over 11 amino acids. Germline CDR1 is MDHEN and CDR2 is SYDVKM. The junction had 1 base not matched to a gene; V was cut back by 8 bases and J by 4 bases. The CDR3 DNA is TGTGCCAGCGACAGGGGATACGAGCAGTACTTC. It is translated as CASDRGYEQYF. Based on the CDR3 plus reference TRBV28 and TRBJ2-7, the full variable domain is DVKVTQSSRYLVKRTGEKVFLECVQDMDHENMFWYRQDPGLGLRLIYFSYDVKMKEKGDIPEGYSVSREKKERFSLILESASTNQTSMYLCASDRGYEQYFGPGTRLTVT.

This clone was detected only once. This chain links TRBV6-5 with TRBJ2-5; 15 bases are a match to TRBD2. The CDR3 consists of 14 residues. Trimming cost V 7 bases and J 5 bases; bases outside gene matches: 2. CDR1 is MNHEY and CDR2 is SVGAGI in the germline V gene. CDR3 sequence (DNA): TGTGCCAGCACCGGACTAGCGGGAGGGGAGACCCAGTACTTC. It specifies CASTGLAGGETQYF.

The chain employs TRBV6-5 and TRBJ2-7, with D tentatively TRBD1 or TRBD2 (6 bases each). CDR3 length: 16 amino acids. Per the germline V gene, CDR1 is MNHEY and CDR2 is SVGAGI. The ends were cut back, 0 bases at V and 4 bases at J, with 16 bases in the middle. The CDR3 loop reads CASSYSYGGRNYEQYF. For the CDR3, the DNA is TGTGCCAGCAGTTACTCGTATGGGGGGCGTAATTACGAGCAGTACTTC.

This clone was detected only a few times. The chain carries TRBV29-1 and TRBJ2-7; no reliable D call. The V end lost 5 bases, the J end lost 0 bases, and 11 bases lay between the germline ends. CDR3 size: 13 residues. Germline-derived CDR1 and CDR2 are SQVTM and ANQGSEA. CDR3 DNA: TGCAGCGTTTTGAAGGGAAGCTCCTACGAGCAGTACTTC. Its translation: CSVLKGSSYEQYF.

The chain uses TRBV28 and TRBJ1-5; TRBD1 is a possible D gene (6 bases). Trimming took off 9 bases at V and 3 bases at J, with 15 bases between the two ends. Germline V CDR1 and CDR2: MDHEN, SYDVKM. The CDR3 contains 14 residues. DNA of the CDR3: TGTGCCAGGGGGGGACAAGCCTCCAATCAGCCCCAGCATTTT. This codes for CARGGQASNQPQHF.

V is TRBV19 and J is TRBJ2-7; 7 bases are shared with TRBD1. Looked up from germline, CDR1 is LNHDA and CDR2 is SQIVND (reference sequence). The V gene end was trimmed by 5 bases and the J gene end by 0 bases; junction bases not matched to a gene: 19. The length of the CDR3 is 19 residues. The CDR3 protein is CASSPAPGQPSSSSYEQYF. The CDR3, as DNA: TGTGCCAGTAGTCCTGCACCGGGACAGCCCTCTTCAAGCTCCTACGAGCAGTACTTC.

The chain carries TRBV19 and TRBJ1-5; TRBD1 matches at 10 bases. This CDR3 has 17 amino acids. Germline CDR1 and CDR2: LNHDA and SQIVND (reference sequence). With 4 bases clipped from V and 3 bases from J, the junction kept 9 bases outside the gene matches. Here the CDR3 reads CASSRGTGDPANQPQHF. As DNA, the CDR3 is TGTGCCAGTAGTAGGGGGACAGGGGACCCCGCCAATCAGCCCCAGCATTTT. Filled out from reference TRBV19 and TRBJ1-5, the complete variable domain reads DGGITQSPKYLFRKEGQNVTLSCEQNLNHDAMYWYRQDPGQGLRLIYYSQIVNDFQKGDIAEGYSVSREKKESFPLTVTSAQKNPTAFYLCASSRGTGDPANQPQHFGDGTRLSIL.

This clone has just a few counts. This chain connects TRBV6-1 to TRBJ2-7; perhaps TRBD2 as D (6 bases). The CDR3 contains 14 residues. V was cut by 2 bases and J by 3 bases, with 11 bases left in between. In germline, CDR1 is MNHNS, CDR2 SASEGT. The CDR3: CASSEYGGFYEQYF. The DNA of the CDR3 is TGTGCCAGCAGTGAATACGGGGGTTTCTACGAGCAGTACTTC.